The rows below give T cell receptor beta chains drawn from one sample of a study of blood T cell repertoires in COVID-19. Sequencing used immunoSEQ multiplex PCR; TCRdb keeps in-frame clones, though not all of them. The table shows some 400,000 clones, with 81% occurring only once. Sequenced: peripheral blood. The receptors were gathered from a human donor with acute or convalescent COVID-19. The donor label of this sample is uncertain. Both conserved end residues are part of each CDR3. A D gene is named only where the DNA matches it firmly. Size is stated for part of the rows, as once, few or many counts, or as a class when the clone is expanded.

V gene,J gene,clone size,D gene,CDR3 DNA,CDR3 protein
TRBV29-1,TRBJ2-2,.,.,TGCAGCGTCGCCCCCCGGAGAGGGGGTCAGGACACCGGGGAGCTGTTTTTT,CSVAPRRGGQDTGELFF
TRBV4-1,TRBJ1-3,.,.,TGCGCCACCAGCCGCCCGGGACACCAAAACTCTGGAAACACCATATATTTT,CATSRPGHQNSGNTIYF
TRBV29-1,TRBJ1-2,.,.,TGCAGCGTTCGTGACAGTAACTATGGCTACACCTTC,CSVRDSNYGYTF
TRBV5-5,TRBJ1-2,.,TRBD1,TGTGCCAGCAGCTCCCTACCGGGACAGCCTCCGGGCGGGAATGGCTACACCTTC,CASSSLPGQPPGGNGYTF
TRBV19,TRBJ2-7,few,TRBD2,TGTGCCAGTAGTTCCCTCCCAGCGGGGGCGTCCCTTGAGCAGTACTTC,CASSSLPAGASLEQYF
TRBV2,TRBJ2-5,.,TRBD2,TGTGCCGGAAATCGACTAGCGGGGGCTGAGACCCAGTACTTC,CAGNRLAGAETQYF
TRBV18,TRBJ1-3,.,.,TGTGCCAGCTCACCACCCGGCCGCGGTTTAAACACCATATATTTT,CASSPPGRGLNTIYF
TRBV29-1,TRBJ1-1,.,.,TGCAGCGTTGAGGGGAAGGGGCCAGGGACTGAAGCTTTCTTT,CSVEGKGPGTEAFF
TRBV18,TRBJ1-4,.,TRBD1,TGTGCCAGCTCACCCACGGGGACAGCAGGCAGTGAAAAACTGTTTTTT,CASSPTGTAGSEKLFF
TRBV13,TRBJ1-1,.,.,TGTGCCAGCAGCTTAGCTCGGGGTCCTGAAGCTTTCTTT,CASSLARGPEAFF
TRBV2,TRBJ2-4,.,TRBD1,TGTGCCAGCAGTGATAGGACAGGCCGCGGCAGAAACATTCAGTACTTC,CASSDRTGRGRNIQYF
TRBV2,TRBJ2-3,.,TRBD2,TGTGCCAGCAAACCAATGGGAGCGGGAGGCCCGGCGGGCACAGATACGCAGTATTTT,CASKPMGAGGPAGTDTQYF
TRBV29-1,TRBJ2-7,.,.,TGCAGCGTTACGGGCTCCGGGGACGAGCAGTACTTC,CSVTGSGDEQYF
TRBV5-4,TRBJ2-7,.,.,TGTGCCAGCAGCTTGTACAGCTCCTACGAGCAGTACTTC,CASSLYSSYEQYF
TRBV7-9,TRBJ2-7,.,.,TGTGCCAGCAGCTTGGGGCCCAGTCTCAGCTCCTACGAGCAGTACTTC,CASSLGPSLSSYEQYF